This TCR beta chain was recorded in a study of T cell repertoires in cytomegalovirus infection. Study information: Public TCR beta signatures indicated both CMV infection and matching HLA type.

As concerns this clonotype: What it binds is unknown.

General study findings and limits: HLA-C-restricted CMV-specific TCR beta clonotypes were dominant in the ex vivo response.

TCRdb fed the reads into MiXCR, producing one record per CDR3 protein. In the table there are roughly 310,000 distinct CDR3 sequences, roughly 17% of which are singletons. Germline CDR1 reads MDHEN; CDR2 reads SYDVKM. Between the trimmed V and J ends, which lost 7 bases and 6 bases, there was a span of 18 bases. This CDR3 has 14 residues. The sample comprised PBMCs. The gene calls are TRBV28 and TRBJ2-5; no clear D gene. The TCR originated in a human donor in good health (CMV status not recorded). Some clones in this sample may be carry-over from other donors' samples. Here the CDR3 DNA reads TGTGCCAGCATGCGCTTTTTGGGTACGCAGACCCAGTACTTC. Translated, it gives CASMRFLGTQTQYF.